These 8 T cell receptor beta chains share one sample of origin, sequenced in a study of blood T cell repertoires in COVID-19. Clones were read by immunoSEQ multiplex PCR, and TCRdb kept only the in-frame ones, dropping some. The table has over 50,000 clones, around 93% seen once. Sequenced material: peripheral blood. The receptors were sampled from an older woman with active or convalescent COVID-19.

The chain has TRBV7-3 and TRBJ2-1, with 10 bases aligning to TRBD2. CDR1 is SGHTA and CDR2 is FQGTGA in the germline V gene. The CDR3 spans 15 residues. Trimming at V came to 5 bases and at J to 6 bases, leaving 7 bases not matched to a gene. This chain's CDR3 is CASSLLAGLGNEQFF. DNA of the CDR3: TGTGCCAGCAGCCTACTAGCGGGACTCGGCAATGAGCAGTTCTTC.

Written as DNA, the CDR3 is TGTGCCAGCAGTTACCCGACAGGTAACTATGGCTACACCTTC. The encoded protein is CASSYPTGNYGYTF. The chain uses TRBV28 and TRBJ1-2, with D possibly being TRBD1 (6 bases). Germline CDR1 is MDHEN and CDR2 is SYDVKM. Deletions cut 4 bases from V and 1 base from J, with 10 bases between. CDR3 length: 14 residues.

This sequence joins TRBV6-5 and TRBJ2-7; 12 bases are a match to TRBD1. The CDR3 loop spans 16 amino acids. The germline V gene has CDR1 MNHEY and CDR2 SVGAGI. J was trimmed by 4 bases and V by 1 base; bases with no gene match: 5. The CDR3 nucleotides are TGTGCCAGCAGTTACTTTCCGGGACAGGGGGCGTACGAGCAGTACTTC. Protein sequence: CASSYFPGQGAYEQYF.

J is TRBJ2-5 and V is TRBV29-1; 7 nucleotides line up with TRBD1. Losses at the gene ends were 0 bases for V and 1 base for J; bases not matched to a gene: 11. The germline gives CDR1 SQVTM, CDR2 ANQGSEA. This CDR3 comprises 17 residues. The CDR3 sequence is CSVEDKWGQFLQETQYF. The DNA for the CDR3 is TGCAGCGTTGAAGATAAATGGGGACAGTTTCTCCAAGAGACCCAGTACTTC.

The CDR3 bases are TGTGCCAGCTCCCTAACCTCCAATGGGAACACTGAAGCTTTCTTT. As protein: CASSLTSNGNTEAFF. The chain recombines TRBV18 with TRBJ1-1; D unresolved. This CDR3 is 15 amino acids long. The V gene lost 6 bases and the J gene lost 1 base, with 15 bases spanning the gap. The germline V gene encodes CDR1 KGHSH and CDR2 LQKENI.

The chain combines TRBV7-2 with TRBJ2-7; 7 bases align to TRBD2. This CDR3 has 15 amino acids. J was trimmed by 4 bases and V by 2 bases; bases with no gene match: 8. The germline V gene encodes CDR1 SGHTA and CDR2 FQGNSA. CDR3 in DNA: TGTGCCAGCAGCTTATCAGGACTAGTATCTTACGAGCAGTACTTC. Its protein product is CASSLSGLVSYEQYF. The full variable domain, with the rest looked up from reference TRBV7-2 and TRBJ2-7, is GAGVSQSPSNKVTEKGKDVELRCDPISGHTALYWYRQSLGQGLEFLIYFQGNSAPDKSGLPSDRFSAERTGGSVSTLTIQRTQQEDSAVYLCASSLSGLVSYEQYFGPGTRLTVT.

This clone came up once. The chain uses TRBV30 and TRBJ2-7, with D maybe TRBD2 (6 bases). This CDR3 has 13 amino acids. Trimming removed 3 bases from V and 3 bases from J, with 12 bases in between. Germline loops: CDR1 GTSNPN, CDR2 SVGIG (reference sequence). CDR3 residues: CAWRTREVYEQYF. The CDR3 bases are TGTGCCTGGAGGACTAGAGAGGTCTACGAGCAGTACTTC.

The chain joins TRBV30 to TRBJ1-3, with 10 bases lining up with TRBD1. After removal of 5 bases from V and 0 bases from J, the junction contained 4 bases not matched to a gene. CDR3 size: 15 residues. The germline gives CDR1 GTSNPN, CDR2 SVGIG (reference sequence). The CDR3 DNA follows: TGTGCCTGGGGGGACAGGGGTTACTCTGGAAACACCATATATTTT. Its translation is CAWGDRGYSGNTIYF.